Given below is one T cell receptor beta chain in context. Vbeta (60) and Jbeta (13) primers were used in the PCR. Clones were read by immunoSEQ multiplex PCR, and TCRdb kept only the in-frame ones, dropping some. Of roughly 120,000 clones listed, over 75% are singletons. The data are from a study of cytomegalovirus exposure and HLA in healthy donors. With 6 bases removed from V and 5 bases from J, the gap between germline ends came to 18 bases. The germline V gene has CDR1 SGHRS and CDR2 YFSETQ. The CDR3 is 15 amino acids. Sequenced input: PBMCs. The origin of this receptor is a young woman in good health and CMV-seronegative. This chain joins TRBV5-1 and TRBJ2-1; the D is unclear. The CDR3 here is CASNREPAANNEQFF. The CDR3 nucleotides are TGCGCCAGCAATAGAGAACCCGCCGCGAACAATGAGCAGTTCTTC.